These 6 T cell receptor beta chains were sequenced from one sample in a study of blood T cells in healthy people across ages. A sample-barcoded 5' primer and a J-beta primer mix were used in a second PCR of about 7 to 12 cycles. TCRdb fed the 5' RACE reads into MiXCR, producing one record per CDR3 protein. The data contain approximately 830,000 distinct CDR3 sequences, approximately 67% of them singletons. The sequenced sample consisted of blood. Every receptor here comes from a man aged 25 to 40 in good health.

The chain carries TRBV19 and TRBJ1-2; 9 bases align to TRBD1. The length of the CDR3 is 14 residues. The germline V gene has CDR1 LNHDA and CDR2 SQIVND (reference sequence). The ends lost 6 bases at V and 4 bases at J; junction bases unmatched: 6. The CDR3 DNA reads as TGTGCCAGTAGCGGGGACAGGGCCATCTATGGCTACACCTTC. This translates into CASSGDRAIYGYTF.

This clonotype was seen repeatedly, ten times or more. The chain carries TRBV9 and TRBJ2-1; D call uncertain. V was cut by 0 bases and J by 8 bases, with 9 bases left in between. The CDR3 loop spans 13 amino acids. Germline CDR1 reads SGDLS; CDR2 reads YYNGEE. CDR3: CASSVADEYEQFF. The CDR3 coding sequence is TGTGCCAGCAGCGTAGCCGACGAGTATGAGCAGTTCTTC. The variable domain in full, with the rest retrieved from reference TRBV9 and TRBJ2-1, is DSGVTQTPKHLITATGQRVTLRCSPRSGDLSVYWYQQSLDQGLQFLIQYYNGEERAKGNILERFSAQQFPDLHSELNLSSLELGDSALYFCASSVADEYEQFFGPGTRLTVL.

This clonotype was counted between two and nine times. V usage is TRBV5-5 and J usage is TRBJ2-7, with a weak D call TRBD1 (6 bases). The CDR3 contains 13 residues. Germline-derived CDR1 and CDR2 are SGHKS and YYEKEE (reference sequence). Trimming cost V 0 bases and J 5 bases, with 9 bases left between them. The CDR3 coding sequence is TGTGCCAGCAGCTTGGCAGGGGTGAACGAGCAGTACTTC. Protein product: CASSLAGVNEQYF.

CDR3 coding DNA: TGCAGTGCTAGATATCGTCGGACTAGCCGGGATGAGCAGTTCTTC. It encodes CSARYRRTSRDEQFF. The rearrangement links TRBV20-1 to TRBJ2-1; TRBD2 matches at 8 bases. J gave up 8 bases and V 2 bases, and 11 bases lay outside the gene matches. The CDR3 has 15 residues. Germline V gene lookup returns CDR1 DFQATT and CDR2 SNEGSKA (reference sequence).

Notes on this clonotype: The junction departs from the called germline gene at one end, perhaps through a read error. CDR3 nucleotides: TGTGCCGGCAGCGTAGGGGGGGCAGTGCAAGAGACCCAGTACTTC. It specifies CAGSVGGAVQETQYF. The rearrangement joins TRBV9 to TRBJ2-5, with D tentatively TRBD2 (7 bases). The CDR3 runs to 15 residues. Germline lookup yields CDR1 SGDLS and CDR2 YYNGEE.

This chain joins TRBV6-2 or TRBV6-3 and TRBJ2-5; 10 bases are a match to TRBD1. From germline, CDR1 is MNHEY and CDR2 SVGEGT. The CDR3 extends over 14 amino acids. The ends lost 6 bases at V and 4 bases at J; junction bases unmatched: 5. DNA of the CDR3: TGTGCCAGCAGATTTGGACAGGGGGGAGAGACCCAGTACTTC. This sequence encodes CASRFGQGGETQYF.